This TCR beta chain was sequenced for a study of blood T cell repertoires in COVID-19. Study-level information: Collection of acute and convalescent COVID-19 samples took place in the United States, Italy and Spain. The cDNA or gDNA used as material had been derived from T cells, B-cell-depleted T cells, or PBMCs.

Methods used by the authors: Amplifying reference gene primers gave estimates of nucleated cell counts. Clones were sequenced by immunoSEQ multiplex PCR, and TCRdb holds only the in-frame ones, with some missing. V and J calls and clone size are copied from that table; D and trimming were computed from the DNA. The table records some 450,000 clones, about 90% of them present only once. V shed 4 bases and J 4 bases; nucleotides not matched to a gene: 5. This CDR3 region has 14 residues. CDR1 and CDR2 from the germline V gene are MNHEY and SMNVEV (reference sequence). The chain joins TRBV27 to TRBJ2-5; 8 bases are shared with TRBD2. Sample: peripheral blood. This receptor was obtained from a young man with COVID-19, enrolled during active disease. CDR3 sequence: CASSYLAGRETQYF. The CDR3 DNA is TGTGCCAGCAGTTACTTAGCGGGAAGAGAGACCCAGTACTTC.